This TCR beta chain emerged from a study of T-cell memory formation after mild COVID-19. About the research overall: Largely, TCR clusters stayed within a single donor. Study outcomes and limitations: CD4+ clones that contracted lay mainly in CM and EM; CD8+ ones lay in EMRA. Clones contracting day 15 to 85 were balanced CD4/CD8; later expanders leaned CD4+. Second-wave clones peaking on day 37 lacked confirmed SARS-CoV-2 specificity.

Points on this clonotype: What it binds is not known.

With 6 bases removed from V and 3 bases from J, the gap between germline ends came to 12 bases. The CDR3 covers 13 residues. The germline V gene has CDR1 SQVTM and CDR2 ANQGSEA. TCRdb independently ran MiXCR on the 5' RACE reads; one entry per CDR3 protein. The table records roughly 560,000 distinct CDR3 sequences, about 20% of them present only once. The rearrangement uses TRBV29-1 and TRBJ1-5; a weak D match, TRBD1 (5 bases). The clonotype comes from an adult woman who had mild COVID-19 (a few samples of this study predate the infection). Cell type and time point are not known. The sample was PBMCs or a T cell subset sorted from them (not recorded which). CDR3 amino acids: CSVREGNNQPQHF. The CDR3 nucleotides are TGCAGCGTAAGGGAGGGGAACAATCAGCCCCAGCATTTT.